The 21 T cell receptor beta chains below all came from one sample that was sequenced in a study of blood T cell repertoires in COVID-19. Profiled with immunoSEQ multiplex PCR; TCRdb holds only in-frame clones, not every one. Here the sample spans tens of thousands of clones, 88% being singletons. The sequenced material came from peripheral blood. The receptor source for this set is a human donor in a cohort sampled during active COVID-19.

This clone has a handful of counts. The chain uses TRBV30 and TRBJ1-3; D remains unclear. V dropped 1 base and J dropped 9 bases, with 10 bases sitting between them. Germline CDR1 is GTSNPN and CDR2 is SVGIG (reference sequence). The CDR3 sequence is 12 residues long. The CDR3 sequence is CAWSGLSGTIYF. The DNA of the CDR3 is TGTGCCTGGAGTGGTCTTTCCGGCACCATATATTTT.

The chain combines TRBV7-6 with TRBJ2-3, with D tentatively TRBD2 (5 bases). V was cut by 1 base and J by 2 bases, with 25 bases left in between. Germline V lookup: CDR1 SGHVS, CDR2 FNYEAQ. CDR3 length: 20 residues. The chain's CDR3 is CASSLDLGTQSIGDTDTQYF. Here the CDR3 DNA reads TGTGCCAGCAGCTTAGACCTAGGTACTCAATCGATCGGGGACACAGATACGCAGTATTTT.

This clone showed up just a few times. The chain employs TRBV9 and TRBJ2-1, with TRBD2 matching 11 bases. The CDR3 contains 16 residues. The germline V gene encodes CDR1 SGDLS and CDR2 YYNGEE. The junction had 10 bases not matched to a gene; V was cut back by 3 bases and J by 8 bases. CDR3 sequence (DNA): TGTGCCAGCAGCGGACTAGCGGGATCGTTTTTTGATGAGCAGTTCTTC. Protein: CASSGLAGSFFDEQFF.

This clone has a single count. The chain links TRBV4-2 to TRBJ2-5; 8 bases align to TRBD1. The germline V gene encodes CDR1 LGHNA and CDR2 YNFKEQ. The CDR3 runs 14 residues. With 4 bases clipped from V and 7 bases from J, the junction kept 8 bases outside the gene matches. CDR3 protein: CASSLPDRDGTQYF. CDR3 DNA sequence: TGTGCCAGCAGCCTCCCGGACAGGGACGGGACCCAGTACTTC.

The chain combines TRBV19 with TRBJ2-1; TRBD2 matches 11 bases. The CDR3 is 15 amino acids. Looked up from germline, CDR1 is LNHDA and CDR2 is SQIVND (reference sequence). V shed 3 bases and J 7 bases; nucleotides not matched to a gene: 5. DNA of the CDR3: TGTGCCAGTAGTATTATCGGGACTAGCGGAAATGAGCAGTTCTTC. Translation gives CASSIIGTSGNEQFF.

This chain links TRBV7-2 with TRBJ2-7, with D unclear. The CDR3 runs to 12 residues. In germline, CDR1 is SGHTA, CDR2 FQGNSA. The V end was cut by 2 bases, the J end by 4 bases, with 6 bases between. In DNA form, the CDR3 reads TGTGCCAGCAGCTTATACGGGTACGAGCAGTACTTC. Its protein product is CASSLYGYEQYF.

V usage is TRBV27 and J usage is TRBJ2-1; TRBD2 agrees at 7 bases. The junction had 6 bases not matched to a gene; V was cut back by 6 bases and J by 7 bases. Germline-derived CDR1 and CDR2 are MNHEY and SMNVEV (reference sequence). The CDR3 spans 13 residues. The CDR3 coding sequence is TGTGCCAGCAGACAAGCGGGGCTGAATGAGCAGTTCTTC. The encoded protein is CASRQAGLNEQFF.

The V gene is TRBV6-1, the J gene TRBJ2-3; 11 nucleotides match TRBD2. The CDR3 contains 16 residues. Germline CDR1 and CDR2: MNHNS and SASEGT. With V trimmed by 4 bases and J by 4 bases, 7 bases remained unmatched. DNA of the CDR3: TGTGCCAGCAGTGGACAAACTAGCGGGGGAGCAGATACGCAGTATTTT. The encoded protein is CASSGQTSGGADTQYF.

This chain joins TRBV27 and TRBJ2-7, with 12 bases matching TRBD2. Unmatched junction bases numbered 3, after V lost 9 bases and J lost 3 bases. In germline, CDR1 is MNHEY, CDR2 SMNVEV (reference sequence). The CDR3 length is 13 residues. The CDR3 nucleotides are TGTGCCAGTACGACTAGCGGGGGCTACGAGCAGTACTTC. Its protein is CASTTSGGYEQYF.

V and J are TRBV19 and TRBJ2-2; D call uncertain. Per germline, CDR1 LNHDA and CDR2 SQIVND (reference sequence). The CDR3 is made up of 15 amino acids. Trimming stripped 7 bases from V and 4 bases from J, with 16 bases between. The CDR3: CASKSVAQATGELFF. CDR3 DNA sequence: TGTGCCAGTAAAAGTGTTGCGCAAGCCACCGGGGAGCTGTTTTTT.

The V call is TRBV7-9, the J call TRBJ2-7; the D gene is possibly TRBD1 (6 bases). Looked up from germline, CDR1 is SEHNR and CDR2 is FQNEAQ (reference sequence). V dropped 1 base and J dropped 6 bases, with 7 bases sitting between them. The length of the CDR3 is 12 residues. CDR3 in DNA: TGTGCCAGCAGCTTAGTCAGGGGCGAGCAGTACTTC. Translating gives CASSLVRGEQYF.

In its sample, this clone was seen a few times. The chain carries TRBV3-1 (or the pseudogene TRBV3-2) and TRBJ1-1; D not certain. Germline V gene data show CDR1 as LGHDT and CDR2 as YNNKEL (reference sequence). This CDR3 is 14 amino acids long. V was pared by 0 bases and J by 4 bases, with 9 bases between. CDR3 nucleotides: TGTGCCAGCAGCCAAGATTTAATCGGCACTGAAGCTTTCTTT. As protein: CASSQDLIGTEAFF.

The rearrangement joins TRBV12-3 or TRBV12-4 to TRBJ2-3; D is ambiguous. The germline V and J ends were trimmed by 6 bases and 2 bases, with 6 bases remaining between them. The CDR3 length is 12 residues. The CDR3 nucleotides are TGTGCCAGCAGGGCCTTCACAGATACGCAGTATTTT. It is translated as CASRAFTDTQYF.

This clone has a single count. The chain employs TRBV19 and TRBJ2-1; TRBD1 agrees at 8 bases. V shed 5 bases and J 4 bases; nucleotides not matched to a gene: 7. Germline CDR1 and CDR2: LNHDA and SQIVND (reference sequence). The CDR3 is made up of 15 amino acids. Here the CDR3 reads CASSFQGASYNEQFF. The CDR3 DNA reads TGTGCCAGTAGTTTCCAGGGGGCATCGTACAATGAGCAGTTCTTC. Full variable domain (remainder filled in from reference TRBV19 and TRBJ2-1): DGGITQSPKYLFRKEGQNVTLSCEQNLNHDAMYWYRQDPGQGLRLIYYSQIVNDFQKGDIAEGYSVSREKKESFPLTVTSAQKNPTAFYLCASSFQGASYNEQFFGPGTRLTVL.

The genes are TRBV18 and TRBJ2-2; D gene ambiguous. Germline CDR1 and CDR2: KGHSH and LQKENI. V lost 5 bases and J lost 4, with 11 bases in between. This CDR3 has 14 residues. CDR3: CASSYQELTGELFF. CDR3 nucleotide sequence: TGTGCCAGCTCATACCAGGAACTCACCGGGGAGCTGTTTTTT.

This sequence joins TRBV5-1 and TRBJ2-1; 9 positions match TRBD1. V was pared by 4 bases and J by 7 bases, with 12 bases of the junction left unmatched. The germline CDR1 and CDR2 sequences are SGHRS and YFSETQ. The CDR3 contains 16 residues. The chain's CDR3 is CASSRGLGQGENEQFF. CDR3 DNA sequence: TGCGCCAGCAGCCGCGGTCTGGGACAGGGTGAAAATGAGCAGTTCTTC.

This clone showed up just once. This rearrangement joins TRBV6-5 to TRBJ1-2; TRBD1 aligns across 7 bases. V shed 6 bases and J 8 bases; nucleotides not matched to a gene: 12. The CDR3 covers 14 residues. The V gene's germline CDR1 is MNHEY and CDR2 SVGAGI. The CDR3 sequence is CASRSTGLGGGYTF. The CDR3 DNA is TGTGCCAGCAGATCGACAGGGCTTGGGGGGGGCTACACCTTC.

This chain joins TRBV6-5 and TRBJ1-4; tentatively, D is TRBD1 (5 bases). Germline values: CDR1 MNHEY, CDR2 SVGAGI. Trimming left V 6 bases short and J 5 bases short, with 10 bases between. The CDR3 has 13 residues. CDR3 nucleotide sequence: TGTGCCAGCAGACCGGGGGGGAATGAAAAACTGTTTTTT. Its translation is CASRPGGNEKLFF.

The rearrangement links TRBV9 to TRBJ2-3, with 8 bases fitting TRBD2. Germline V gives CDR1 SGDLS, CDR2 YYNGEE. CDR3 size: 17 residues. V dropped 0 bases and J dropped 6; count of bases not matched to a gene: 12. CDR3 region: CASSVGPAGVMVDTQYF. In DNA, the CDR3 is TGTGCCAGCAGCGTAGGCCCAGCGGGGGTAATGGTCGATACGCAGTATTTT.

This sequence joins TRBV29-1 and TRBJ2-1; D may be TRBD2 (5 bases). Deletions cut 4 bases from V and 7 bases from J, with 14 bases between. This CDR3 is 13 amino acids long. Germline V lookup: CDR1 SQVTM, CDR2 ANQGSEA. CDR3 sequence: CSVVGLLGNEQFF. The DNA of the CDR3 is TGCAGCGTTGTCGGACTGTTAGGGAATGAGCAGTTCTTC.

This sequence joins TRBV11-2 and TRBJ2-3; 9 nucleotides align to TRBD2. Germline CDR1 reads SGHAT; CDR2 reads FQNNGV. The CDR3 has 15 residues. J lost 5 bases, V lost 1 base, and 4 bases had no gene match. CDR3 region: CASSLGGRERDTQYF. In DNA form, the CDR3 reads TGTGCCAGCAGCTTAGGCGGGAGGGAAAGAGATACGCAGTATTTT.